This passage covers 17 T cell receptor beta chains from one sample sequenced in a study of blood T cell repertoires in COVID-19. The data were produced by immunoSEQ multiplex PCR, yet TCRdb's version contains in-frame clones alone and is incomplete. In the table there are more than 250,000 clones, around 88% of which are singletons. Sequencing was done on a sample of peripheral blood. The receptors were gathered from a woman aged 25 to 39 with COVID-19, enrolled during active disease.

This clone appeared a few times. The CDR3 here is CASSSWGDVSNEQFF. In DNA, the CDR3 is TGTGCCAGCAGCTCGTGGGGGGATGTAAGCAATGAGCAGTTCTTC. The chain couples TRBV7-8 to TRBJ2-1; TRBD2 might be the D (6 bases). The CDR3 has 15 residues. Germline V gene lookup returns CDR1 SGHVS and CDR2 FQNEAQ. Trimming stripped 4 bases from V and 6 bases from J, with 16 bases between.

The chain recombines TRBV28 with TRBJ1-6; possibly TRBD1 for D (6 bases). CDR1 and CDR2 (germline): MDHEN, SYDVKM. The V end lost 7 bases, the J end lost 3 bases, and 16 bases lay between the germline ends. The CDR3 has 16 amino acids. CDR3 coding DNA: TGTGCCAGCATTGACCGGGACACGCTCTATAATTCACCCCTCCACTTT. Translation: CASIDRDTLYNSPLHF. The whole variable domain, filled in from reference TRBV28 and TRBJ1-6, reads DVKVTQSSRYLVKRTGEKVFLECVQDMDHENMFWYRQDPGLGLRLIYFSYDVKMKEKGDIPEGYSVSREKKERFSLILESASTNQTSMYLCASIDRDTLYNSPLHFGNGTRLTVT.

This sequence joins TRBV5-1 and TRBJ1-2, with 9 bases aligning to TRBD1. CDR1 and CDR2 (germline): SGHRS, YFSETQ. The CDR3 has 16 amino acids. V gave up 2 bases and J gave up 6 bases; unmatched junction bases: 11. CDR3 loop: CASSLDNRGRSDGYTF. The CDR3 DNA reads as TGCGCCAGCAGCTTAGATAACAGGGGGCGCTCGGATGGCTACACCTTC.

Concerning this clone: Distinct nucleotide sequences in the sample also encode this CDR3. The chain joins TRBV7-2 to TRBJ2-1, with D possibly being TRBD2 (6 bases). Germline V gives CDR1 SGHTA, CDR2 FQGNSA. The CDR3 is 15 amino acids. The V and J ends lost 5 bases and 4 bases respectively, with 15 bases between them. CDR3 sequence: CASSLTSGPYNEQFF. The DNA for the CDR3 is TGTGCCAGCAGCCTTACCAGCGGGCCTTACAATGAGCAGTTCTTC.

The chain uses TRBV14 and TRBJ1-1; D might be TRBD1 (6 bases). CDR1 SGHDN and CDR2 FVKESK come from the germline V gene. The CDR3 is 15 residues long. Trimming took off 4 bases at V and 4 bases at J, with 16 bases between the two ends. CDR3 sequence (DNA): TGTGCCAGCAGCCGAAACAACAGGGTCAGCACTGAAGCTTTCTTT. This encodes CASSRNNRVSTEAFF.

The chain recombines TRBV27 with TRBJ1-6; D perhaps matches TRBD1 (5 bases). Germline V lookup: CDR1 MNHEY, CDR2 SMNVEV (reference sequence). The CDR3 sequence is 15 residues long. Trimming removed 2 bases from V and 10 bases from J, with 15 bases in between. The CDR3 region is CASSLKGRVASPLHF. CDR3 coding DNA: TGTGCCAGCAGTTTAAAGGGCAGGGTGGCGTCACCCCTCCACTTT.

V is TRBV11-3 and J is TRBJ2-3, with 7 bases aligning to TRBD2. Germline V gene data show CDR1 as SGHNT and CDR2 as YENEEA. This CDR3 contains 14 residues. V dropped 4 bases and J dropped 0; count of bases not matched to a gene: 1. The DNA for the CDR3 is TGTGCCAGCAGCTGGGGGGGGAGCACAGATACGCAGTATTTT. Protein product: CASSWGGSTDTQYF.

The sample holds a few counts of this clone. The chain is built from TRBV7-2 and TRBJ2-1; weak D call: TRBD2 (6 bases). The V gene lost 5 bases and the J gene lost 0 bases, with 17 bases spanning the gap. This CDR3 contains 17 residues. CDR1 is SGHTA, CDR2 FQGNSA, per germline. CDR3 nucleotides: TGTGCCAGCAGCGCCCTTGGTAGCGGCTACTCCTACAATGAGCAGTTCTTC. Its translation is CASSALGSGYSYNEQFF. Together with reference TRBV7-2 and TRBJ2-1, the CDR3 gives the full variable domain: GAGVSQSPSNKVTEKGKDVELRCDPISGHTALYWYRQSLGQGLEFLIYFQGNSAPDKSGLPSDRFSAERTGGSVSTLTIQRTQQEDSAVYLCASSALGSGYSYNEQFFGPGTRLTVL.

This clone was observed a single time. The chain couples TRBV9 to TRBJ1-2, with a weak D call TRBD1 (5 bases). With 0 bases removed from V and 2 bases from J, the gap between germline ends came to 11 bases. The CDR3 contains 15 residues. Germline CDR1 is SGDLS and CDR2 is YYNGEE. The CDR3 bases are TGTGCCAGCAGCGTAGGGCTGACAGAAAACTATGGCTACACCTTC. It is translated as CASSVGLTENYGYTF.

The chain joins TRBV7-4 to TRBJ1-6, with 7 nucleotides matching TRBD1. The CDR3 is 17 residues long. Germline CDR1 is SGHVT and CDR2 is SQSDAQ. The V and J ends lost 1 base and 5 bases, in that order; junction bases with no gene match: 8. CDR3 protein: CASSLVRGGSDNSPLHF. DNA for the CDR3: TGTGCCAGCAGCTTAGTGAGAGGGGGCTCAGATAATTCACCCCTCCACTTT.

This sequence joins TRBV7-9 and TRBJ1-2, with TRBD1 matching over 9 bases. The CDR3 runs to 13 residues. The germline V gene has CDR1 SEHNR and CDR2 FQNEAQ (reference sequence). Trimming took 8 bases from V and 2 from J; bases not matched to a gene: 3. CDR3 loop: CASLGQGNYGYTF. CDR3 nucleotide sequence: TGTGCCAGCCTGGGACAGGGAAACTATGGCTACACCTTC.

This clone has only one observation. This sequence joins TRBV4-1 and TRBJ1-1; no firm D call. The germline V and J ends were trimmed by 3 bases and 3 bases, with 8 bases remaining between them. CDR1 is MGHRA and CDR2 is YSYEKL in the germline V gene. The CDR3 runs 13 residues. CDR3 region: CASSQGRDTEAFF. The CDR3 DNA reads TGCGCCAGCAGCCAGGGGAGGGACACTGAAGCTTTCTTT.

V and J are TRBV6-5 and TRBJ2-7, with 8 bases lining up with TRBD2. CDR1 is MNHEY, CDR2 SVGAGI, per germline. CDR3 length equals 14 residues. V gave up 7 bases and J gave up 2 bases; unmatched junction bases: 7. The CDR3 nucleotides read TGTGCCAGCAATCGGGGGGGCGCCGCCTACGAGCAGTACGTC. Encoded protein: CASNRGGAAYEQYV.

The chain uses TRBV7-2 and TRBJ1-1; TRBD1 agrees at 7 bases. This CDR3 spans 15 amino acids. Germline CDR1 and CDR2: SGHTA and FQGNSA. The junction had 6 bases not matched to a gene; V was cut back by 5 bases and J by 0 bases. DNA for the CDR3: TGTGCCAGCAGCAAACGAACAGGGGTGAACACTGAAGCTTTCTTT. Its translation: CASSKRTGVNTEAFF.

J is TRBJ1-2 and V is TRBV7-9; D is perhaps TRBD1 (5 bases). This CDR3 is built from 15 residues. CDR1 is SEHNR, CDR2 FQNEAQ, per germline (reference sequence). V was clipped by 2 bases and J by 0 bases, with 10 bases between them. CDR3 coding DNA: TGTGCCAGCAGCTTATCTGACAGAGCTAACTATGGCTACACCTTC. Translated: CASSLSDRANYGYTF.

The chain has TRBV3-1 (or the pseudogene TRBV3-2) and TRBJ1-2; D unclear. CDR3 length: 14 residues. V lost 4 bases to trimming and J lost 3 bases, with 12 bases between them. Germline CDR1 LGHDT, CDR2 YNNKEL (reference sequence). The CDR3 nucleotides read TGTGCCAGCAGCCGAACGGGATGGGACTATGGCTACACCTTC. Protein sequence: CASSRTGWDYGYTF.

The V and J genes are TRBV5-5 and TRBJ2-7; maybe TRBD2 (5 bases). Trimming cost V 2 bases and J 9 bases, with 15 bases left between them. The germline V gene encodes CDR1 SGHKS and CDR2 YYEKEE (reference sequence). This CDR3 contains 13 residues. CDR3 loop: CASSFYWSEGQYF. The CDR3 DNA follows: TGTGCCAGCAGCTTTTACTGGAGTGAGGGGCAGTACTTC.